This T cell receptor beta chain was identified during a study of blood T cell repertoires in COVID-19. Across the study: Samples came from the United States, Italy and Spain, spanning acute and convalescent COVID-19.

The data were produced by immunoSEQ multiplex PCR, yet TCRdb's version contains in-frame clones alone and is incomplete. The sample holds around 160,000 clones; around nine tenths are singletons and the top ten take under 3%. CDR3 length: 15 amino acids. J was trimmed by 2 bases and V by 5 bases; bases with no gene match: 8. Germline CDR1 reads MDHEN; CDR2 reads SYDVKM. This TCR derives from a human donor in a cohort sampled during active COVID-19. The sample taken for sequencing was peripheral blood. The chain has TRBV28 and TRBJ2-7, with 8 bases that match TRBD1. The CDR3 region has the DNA TGTGCCAGCAGTCGACATTTGACAGGGGCCTACGAGCAGTACTTC. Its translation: CASSRHLTGAYEQYF.